The next 9 T cell receptor beta chains were all read from a single sample in a study of T cells in Graves' hyperthyroidism and ophthalmopathy. Amplified regions were TCR beta CDR3 sequences from RNA transcripts. The TCR CDR3 first-round RT-PCR relied on the HTBI primer set. TCRdb reprocessed the multiplex PCR reads with MiXCR, giving one entry per CDR3 protein. The table has about 250,000 distinct CDR3 sequences, about 20% seen once. The sample comprised blood. Receptors originate from a young man with Graves' ophthalmopathy.

Notes on this clonotype: A much larger clone lies a single base off, so this may be a read error. J is TRBJ2-7 and V is TRBV5-1; TRBD1 aligns across 11 bases. The germline CDR1 and CDR2 sequences are SGHRS and YFSETQ. The CDR3 has 16 amino acids. The CDR3, as DNA: TGCGCCAGCAGCTTGGCGGGACAGGGGGTTGCGTACGAGCGGTACTTC. Translation: CASSLAGQGVAYERYF.

The chain couples TRBV14 to TRBJ1-3, with TRBD1 as a possible D gene (5 bases). This CDR3 region has 17 residues. Trimming shortened V by 0 bases and J by 4 bases, and 16 bases separated the two germline ends. The V gene's germline CDR1 is SGHDN and CDR2 FVKESK. The CDR3 reads CASSQEWGLLSGNTIYF. The CDR3 coding sequence is TGTGCCAGCAGCCAAGAGTGGGGCCTGCTCTCGGGAAACACCATATATTTT.

The chain couples TRBV11-2 to TRBJ2-2; D might be TRBD1 or TRBD2, each matching 5 bases. Trimming removed 4 bases at V and 1 base at J, with 10 bases between. The CDR3 runs to 15 residues. The germline V gene has CDR1 SGHAT and CDR2 FQNNGV. CDR3 sequence (DNA): TGTGCCAGCAGCTCCTGGGGACGGAACACCGGGGAGCTGTTTTTT. This encodes CASSSWGRNTGELFF.

A note on this clonotype: The conserved phenylalanine or tryptophan normally closing the CDR3 is absent here, so this likely arose from a read error. J is TRBJ1-1 and V is TRBV5-6; D is possibly TRBD1 (5 bases). The CDR3 consists of 16 residues. Germline V gene lookup returns CDR1 SGHDT and CDR2 YYEEEE. Deletions cut 0 bases from V and 1 base from J, with 13 bases between. Written as DNA, the CDR3 is TGTGCCAGCAGCTTGGGATGGCTCAGGGCGAACACTGAAGCTTTCCTT. Its translation: CASSLGWLRANTEAFL.

This clonotype has just a few counts. The DNA for the CDR3 is TGCGCCAGCAGCGGTAGCGGGCTAATCAGCACAGATACGCAGTATTTT. This translates into CASSGSGLISTDTQYF. The chain uses TRBV5-1 and TRBJ2-3, with TRBD2 identical over 7 bases. This CDR3 spans 16 amino acids. Looked up from germline, CDR1 is SGHRS and CDR2 is YFSETQ. V lost 4 bases and J lost 0; bases outside the gene matches: 8.

This clonotype appeared once. The chain couples TRBV5-1 to TRBJ1-2; TRBD1 matches at 8 bases. This CDR3 is 14 amino acids long. With 4 bases clipped from V and 5 bases from J, the junction kept 7 bases outside the gene matches. The germline CDR1 and CDR2 sequences are SGHRS and YFSETQ. CDR3 DNA sequence: TGCGCCAGCAGCAGCGGACAGGGAGATTATGGCTACACCTTC. It specifies CASSSGQGDYGYTF. The variable domain in full, completed from reference TRBV5-1 and TRBJ1-2, reads KAGVTQTPRYLIKTRGQQVTLSCSPISGHRSVSWYQQTPGQGLQFLFEYFSETQRNKGNFPGRFSGRQFSNSRSEMNVSTLELGDSALYLCASSSGQGDYGYTFGSGTRLTVV.

The chain links TRBV4-1 to TRBJ1-2; D is ambiguous. The CDR3 is 16 residues long. From germline, CDR1 is MGHRA and CDR2 YSYEKL. Trimming shortened V by 1 base and J by 5 bases, and 17 bases separated the two germline ends. The CDR3 protein is CASSQVLTPRRYGYTF. The CDR3 DNA is TGCGCCAGCAGCCAAGTTTTGACACCCCGGAGGTATGGCTACACCTTC.

V usage is TRBV30 and J usage is TRBJ1-5; TRBD1 might be the D (5 bases). V was cut by 3 bases and J by 0 bases, with 15 bases left in between. CDR1 and CDR2 (germline): GTSNPN, SVGIG (reference sequence). This CDR3 contains 16 residues. The CDR3 loop reads CAWSPFGGSSNQPQHF. As DNA, the CDR3 is TGTGCCTGGAGCCCCTTCGGGGGGTCTAGCAATCAGCCCCAGCATTTT.

The chain couples TRBV6-2 or TRBV6-3 to TRBJ1-1, with a possible D match to TRBD1 (5 bases). Trimming cost V 5 bases and J 7 bases, with 20 bases left between them. The CDR3 totals 15 residues. Germline V gives CDR1 MNHEY, CDR2 SVGEGT. The CDR3 DNA reads as TGTGCCAGCAGTACCGGAGGACAAACCACGGTTGAAGCTTTCTTT. As protein: CASSTGGQTTVEAFF.